This record looks at one T cell receptor beta chain sequence and its context. This entry comes from a study of T cell changes during pregnancy in multiple sclerosis. Using immunoSEQ multiplex PCR, the repertoire was profiled, and TCRdb retains in-frame clones only, with some absent. The sample holds under 55,000 clones, around 90% seen once. V shed 0 bases and J shed 8 bases, with 12 bases lying between them. The CDR3 extends over 14 amino acids. CDR1 is SGHNT, CDR2 YYREEE, per germline (reference sequence). V gene TRBV5-4 combines with J gene TRBJ2-1, with a possible D match to TRBD2 (5 bases). The sequence derives from a female donor with multiple sclerosis, enrolled in a pregnancy study. The specimen was CD4+ T cells from peripheral blood mononuclear cells, collected before pregnancy. The CDR3 DNA reads as TGTGCCAGCAGCTTGGGGGAGAGCGGCTATGAGCAGTTCTTC. This gives the protein CASSLGESGYEQFF.